This T cell receptor (beta chain) emerged from a study of T cells after yellow fever vaccination. Study findings and constraints: Detected again after the booster were most primary-vaccination clones, at 95% to 97% CD4 and 88% CD8. Researchers report a weaker secondary response that nonetheless peaked faster, day 5 versus 15. Researchers noted that a small share of clonotypes showed up in both CD4 and CD8 compartments.

This clonotype was counted a few times. No antigen is known for it. TCR cDNA was made by 5'RACE template switching, adding a universal primer site and UMIs. TCRdb re-analysed the 5' RACE reads in MiXCR, keeping a single row per CDR3 protein. The repertoire holds roughly 63,000 distinct CDR3 sequences, with 6.5% to 9% as singletons. Germline lookup yields CDR1 DFQATT and CDR2 SNEGSKA (reference sequence). Trimming cost V 1 base and J 0 bases; bases outside gene matches: 14. The CDR3 runs to 18 residues. The sequenced sample was CD8+ T cells sorted from PBMCs, obtained 15 days after the yellow fever booster vaccination. The chain is built from TRBV20-1 and TRBJ2-7; TRBD2 agrees at 8 bases. The clonotype originates from a man aged 25-45 years who received the YFV17D yellow fever vaccine. The CDR3 DNA follows: TGCAGTGCTAGAGGGCACATCCCGGGACTAGGGACCTCCTACGAGCAGTACTTC. Amino acid sequence: CSARGHIPGLGTSYEQYF.